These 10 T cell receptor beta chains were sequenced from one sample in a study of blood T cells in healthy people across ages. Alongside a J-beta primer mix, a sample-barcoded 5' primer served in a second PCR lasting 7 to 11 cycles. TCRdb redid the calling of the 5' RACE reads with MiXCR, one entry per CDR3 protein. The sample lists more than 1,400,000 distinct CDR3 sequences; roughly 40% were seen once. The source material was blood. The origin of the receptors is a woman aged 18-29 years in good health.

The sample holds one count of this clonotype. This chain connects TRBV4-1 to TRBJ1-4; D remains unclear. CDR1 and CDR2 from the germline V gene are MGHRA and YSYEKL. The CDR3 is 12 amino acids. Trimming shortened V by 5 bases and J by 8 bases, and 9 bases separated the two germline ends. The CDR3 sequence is CASSRPQEKLFF. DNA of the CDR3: TGCGCCAGCAGCAGACCTCAGGAAAAACTGTTTTTT.

The CDR3 DNA reads as TGTGCCAGCAATTGGAGAGGCGGGAGCCCCGGGGTGGGTGAGCAGTTCTTC. This codes for CASNWRGGSPGVGEQFF. The V gene is TRBV2, the J gene TRBJ2-1, with 7 bases matching TRBD2. J lost 9 bases, V lost 7 bases, and 21 bases had no gene match. CDR3 size: 17 residues. Germline V CDR1 and CDR2: SNHLY, FYNNEI.

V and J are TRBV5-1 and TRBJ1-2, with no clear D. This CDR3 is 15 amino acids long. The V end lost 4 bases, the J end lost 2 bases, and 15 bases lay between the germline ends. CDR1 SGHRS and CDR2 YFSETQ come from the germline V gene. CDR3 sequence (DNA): TGCGCCAGCAGCCCCACTGCCGGGTTAAACTATGGCTACACCTTC. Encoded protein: CASSPTAGLNYGYTF. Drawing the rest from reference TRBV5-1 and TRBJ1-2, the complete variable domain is KAGVTQTPRYLIKTRGQQVTLSCSPISGHRSVSWYQQTPGQGLQFLFEYFSETQRNKGNFPGRFSGRQFSNSRSEMNVSTLELGDSALYLCASSPTAGLNYGYTFGSGTRLTVV.

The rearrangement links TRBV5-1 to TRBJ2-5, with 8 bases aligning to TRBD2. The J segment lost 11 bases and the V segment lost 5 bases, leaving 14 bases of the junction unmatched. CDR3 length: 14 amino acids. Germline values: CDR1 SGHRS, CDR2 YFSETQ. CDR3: CASSEETSVDEQYF. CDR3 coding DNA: TGCGCCAGCAGTGAAGAGACTAGCGTCGATGAGCAGTACTTC.

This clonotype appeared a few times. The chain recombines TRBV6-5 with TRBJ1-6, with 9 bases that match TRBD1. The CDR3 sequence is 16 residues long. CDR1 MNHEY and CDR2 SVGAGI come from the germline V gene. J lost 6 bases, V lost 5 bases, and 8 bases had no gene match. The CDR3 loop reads CASSTHRDRANSPLHF. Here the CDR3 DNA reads TGTGCCAGCAGTACCCACCGGGACAGGGCTAATTCACCCCTCCACTTT.

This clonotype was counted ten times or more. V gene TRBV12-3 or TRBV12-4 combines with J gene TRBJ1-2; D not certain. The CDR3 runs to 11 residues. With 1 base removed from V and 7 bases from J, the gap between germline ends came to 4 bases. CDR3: CASSLGAGYTF. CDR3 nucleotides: TGTGCCAGCAGTTTAGGGGCTGGCTACACCTTC.

The CDR3 protein is CASSRGQANEQFF. The CDR3, as DNA: TGTGCCAGCAGCCGCGGACAGGCCAATGAGCAGTTCTTC. J is TRBJ2-1 and V is TRBV11-2, with TRBD1 matching over 7 bases. The CDR3 contains 13 residues. The germline CDR1 and CDR2 sequences are SGHAT and FQNNGV. J gave up 6 bases and V 5 bases, and 4 bases lay outside the gene matches.

CDR3 in DNA: TGCAGTGCTAGATCGGGACAGGGGGGATCACCCCTCCACTTT. Translation gives CSARSGQGGSPLHF. The chain has TRBV20-1 and TRBJ1-6; 11 bases match TRBD1. This CDR3 comprises 14 residues. V lost 2 bases and J lost 10; bases outside the gene matches: 4. Germline V CDR1 and CDR2: DFQATT, SNEGSKA (reference sequence).

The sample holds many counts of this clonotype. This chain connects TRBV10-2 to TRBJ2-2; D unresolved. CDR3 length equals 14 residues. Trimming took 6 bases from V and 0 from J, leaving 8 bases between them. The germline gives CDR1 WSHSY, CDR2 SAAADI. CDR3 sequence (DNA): TGCGCCAGCAGGGCATCCGCGAACACCGGGGAGCTGTTTTTT. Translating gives CASRASANTGELFF.

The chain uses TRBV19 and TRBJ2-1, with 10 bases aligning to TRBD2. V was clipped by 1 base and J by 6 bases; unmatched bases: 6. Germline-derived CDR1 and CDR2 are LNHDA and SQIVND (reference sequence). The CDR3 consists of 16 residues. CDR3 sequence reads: CASSIVAASGGNEQFF. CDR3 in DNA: TGTGCCAGTAGTATAGTCGCGGCTAGCGGGGGCAATGAGCAGTTCTTC.